These 3 T cell receptor beta chains originate from one sample sequenced in a study of early T cells in non-severe SARS-CoV-2 infection. From the 5' RACE reads, TCRdb called clonotypes with MiXCR, one entry per CDR3 protein. The sample records tens of thousands of distinct CDR3 sequences, 12% being singletons. Sequenced material: whole blood. The receptor source for this set is an adult who was a healthcare worker with PCR-confirmed SARS-CoV-2 infection or an uninfected control (not recorded which).

The V call is TRBV15, the J call TRBJ2-1, with D possibly being TRBD1 or TRBD2 (6 bases each). The V end was cut by 5 bases, the J end by 15 bases, with 20 bases between. Germline V gene data show CDR1 as LNHNV and CDR2 as YYDKDF (reference sequence). This CDR3 is built from 13 residues. The CDR3 DNA sequence: TGTGCCACCAGCGCCCGTTCGACGGGGGCCAGGTTCTTC. It is translated as CATSARSTGARFF.

Only a few counts were recorded for this clonotype. The chain couples TRBV10-3 to TRBJ1-4, with D unclear. This CDR3 comprises 15 residues. V lost 2 bases, J lost 6 bases, and 13 bases lay in between. Germline loops: CDR1 ENHRY, CDR2 SYGVKD. CDR3 amino acids: CAISERIRTDEKLFF. As DNA, the CDR3 is TGTGCCATCAGTGAGCGAATAAGGACGGATGAAAAACTGTTTTTT.

This clonotype appeared a few times. The chain carries TRBV2 and TRBJ1-6; maybe TRBD1 (6 bases). V was pared by 7 bases and J by 8 bases, with 18 bases between. The CDR3 spans 15 residues. From germline, CDR1 is SNHLY and CDR2 FYNNEI. CDR3 amino acids: CASIRNRESYSPLHF. The CDR3, as DNA: TGTGCCAGCATTCGGAACAGGGAATCGTATTCACCCCTCCACTTT.